The 21 T cell receptor beta chains reported below all come from one sample, sequenced in a study of blood T cell repertoires in COVID-19. TCRdb's copy holds only in-frame clones and misses some; the assay was immunoSEQ multiplex PCR. Among some 150,000 clones, under 90% were seen once, and the ten largest hold roughly 10%. Sequencing was carried out using peripheral blood. Every receptor here comes from an elderly woman in a cohort sampled during active or convalescent COVID-19.

This chain links TRBV6-4 with TRBJ1-1; 9 bases agree with TRBD1. V shed 1 base and J 0 bases; nucleotides not matched to a gene: 3. In germline, CDR1 is MRHNA, CDR2 SNTAGT. The CDR3 sequence is 16 residues long. The CDR3 sequence: CASSDFGTGMNTEAFF. For the CDR3, the DNA is TGTGCCAGCAGTGACTTCGGGACAGGGATGAACACTGAAGCTTTCTTT.

The chain combines TRBV7-9 with TRBJ1-4, with TRBD1 identical over 9 bases. With 4 bases clipped from V and 12 bases from J, the junction kept 6 bases outside the gene matches. The CDR3 extends over 13 amino acids. Germline V gene sequence: CDR1 SEHNR, CDR2 FQNEAQ (reference sequence). CDR3: CASSYRTGEELFF. CDR3 coding DNA: TGTGCCAGCAGCTACCGGACAGGGGAGGAACTGTTTTTT. Complete variable domain (other parts from reference TRBV7-9 and TRBJ1-4): DTGVSQNPRHKITKRGQNVTFRCDPISEHNRLYWYRQTLGQGPEFLTYFQNEAQLEKSRLLSDRFSAERPKGSFSTLEIQRTEQGDSAMYLCASSYRTGEELFFGSGTQLSVL.

This clone showed up just once. The CDR3 sequence: CASSLRGPTEAFF. CDR3 bases: TGTGCCAGCAGCTTAAGGGGGCCCACTGAAGCTTTCTTT. The rearrangement joins TRBV11-2 to TRBJ1-1; TRBD1 matches at 7 bases. CDR1 and CDR2 (germline): SGHAT, FQNNGV. The CDR3 loop spans 13 amino acids. V shed 2 bases, J shed 4 bases, and the junction held 1 base outside the gene matches.

The genes are TRBV9 and TRBJ1-4; D not resolved. CDR1 and CDR2 from the germline V gene are SGDLS and YYNGEE. V lost 4 bases to trimming and J lost 3 bases, with 7 bases between them. This CDR3 comprises 13 residues. This CDR3 reads CASSLLPNEKLFF. In DNA, the CDR3 is TGTGCCAGCAGCCTCCTTCCTAATGAAAAACTGTTTTTT.

The rearrangement links TRBV5-8 to TRBJ2-3; a possible D gene is TRBD1 (6 bases). Looked up from germline, CDR1 is SGHTS and CDR2 is YDEGEE. Trimming pared 4 bases from V and 0 bases from J, leaving 12 bases between. This CDR3 contains 15 residues. This CDR3 is CASSITGYSTDTQYF. For the CDR3, the DNA is TGTGCCAGCAGCATAACAGGGTATAGCACAGATACGCAGTATTTT.

V usage is TRBV5-4 and J usage is TRBJ2-1, with 8 nucleotides matching TRBD1. Germline CDR1 is SGHNT and CDR2 is YYREEE (reference sequence). The CDR3 consists of 15 residues. With V trimmed by 4 bases and J by 4 bases, 7 bases remained unmatched. In DNA form, the CDR3 reads TGTGCCAGCAGCCAAGACAGGGGTATGTACAATGAGCAGTTCTTC. Protein sequence: CASSQDRGMYNEQFF.

There are a few counts of this clone. The chain carries TRBV7-9 and TRBJ2-3; 11 bases map to TRBD1. CDR3 length: 16 residues. The ends lost 5 bases at V and 2 bases at J; junction bases unmatched: 6. The germline CDR1 and CDR2 sequences are SEHNR and FQNEAQ (reference sequence). The CDR3 region is CASSKGTGGNTDTQYF. For the CDR3, the DNA is TGTGCCAGCAGCAAAGGGACAGGGGGAAACACAGATACGCAGTATTTT.

This rearrangement joins TRBV18 to TRBJ1-2; D perhaps matches TRBD1 (5 bases). Germline CDR1 KGHSH, CDR2 LQKENI. The V end lost 5 bases, the J end lost 4 bases, and 11 bases lay between the germline ends. The CDR3 runs to 13 residues. CDR3 DNA sequence: TGTGCCAGCTCAACCCCCGACAGCTATGGCTACACCTTC. This sequence encodes CASSTPDSYGYTF.

Only one count was recorded for this clone. The chain carries TRBV19 and TRBJ2-7, with a possible D match to TRBD2 (7 bases). Germline values: CDR1 LNHDA, CDR2 SQIVND (reference sequence). V lost 10 bases, J lost 3 bases, and 19 bases lay in between. CDR3 length equals 14 residues. CDR3 sequence: CATLGAGQNYEQYF. The CDR3 DNA sequence: TGTGCCACCTTGGGAGCGGGACAAAACTACGAGCAGTACTTC.

V and J are TRBV5-1 and TRBJ1-2; D uncertain. V was shortened by 4 bases and J by 2 bases, with 9 bases between the two germline ends. Germline values: CDR1 SGHRS, CDR2 YFSETQ. This CDR3 region has 13 residues. CDR3 protein: CASSRDVNYGYTF. Here the CDR3 DNA reads TGCGCCAGCAGCCGGGATGTAAACTATGGCTACACCTTC.

This chain connects TRBV12-3 or TRBV12-4 to TRBJ2-1, with D perhaps matching TRBD2 (5 bases). The germline V and J ends were trimmed by 5 bases and 8 bases, with 13 bases remaining between them. The CDR3 is made up of 13 amino acids. The CDR3 protein is CASSIGVRDEQFF. As DNA, the CDR3 is TGTGCCAGCAGTATCGGGGTGCGGGATGAGCAGTTCTTC.

The chain links TRBV7-9 to TRBJ1-6, with D possibly matching TRBD1 (6 bases). From germline, CDR1 is SEHNR and CDR2 FQNEAQ (reference sequence). The CDR3 covers 16 residues. Between the trimmed V and J ends, which lost 5 bases and 7 bases, there was a span of 18 bases. DNA of the CDR3: TGTGCCAGCAGCACAACGACCGACAGGCGGAATTCACCCCTCCACTTT. It codes for CASSTTTDRRNSPLHF.

This clone was recorded a few times. This sequence joins TRBV4-1 and TRBJ1-5; 7 positions agree with TRBD1. V dropped 0 bases and J dropped 4; count of bases not matched to a gene: 3. CDR1 and CDR2 (germline): MGHRA, YSYEKL. The CDR3 runs to 15 residues. The CDR3, as DNA: TGCGCCAGCAGCCAAGAGCCGGGACAGAATCAGCCCCAGCATTTT. It encodes CASSQEPGQNQPQHF.

V gene TRBV7-3 combines with J gene TRBJ2-1, with 9 bases lining up with TRBD2. The CDR3 covers 20 residues. The ends lost 0 bases at V and 0 bases at J; junction bases unmatched: 12. CDR1 and CDR2 (germline): SGHTA, FQGTGA. The CDR3 reads CASSLTFGSASGASYNEQFF. The CDR3 nucleotides read TGTGCCAGCAGCTTAACCTTCGGCTCGGCTAGCGGGGCCTCCTACAATGAGCAGTTCTTC.

CDR3 DNA sequence: TGTGCCAGCTCAACCGAGGGGGTTGCAGAGACCCAGTACTTC. Its translation is CASSTEGVAETQYF. The chain is built from TRBV18 and TRBJ2-5; D may be TRBD1 (6 bases). V shed 5 bases and J shed 4 bases, with 14 bases lying between them. Per the germline V gene, CDR1 is KGHSH and CDR2 is LQKENI. The CDR3 runs to 14 residues.

This clone occurred once. J is TRBJ1-5 and V is TRBV11-2, with 7 bases matching TRBD1. This CDR3 has 14 amino acids. Germline CDR1 and CDR2: SGHAT and FQNNGV. Trimming removed 4 bases from V and 3 bases from J; junction bases left unmatched: 3. The CDR3 loop reads CASSWTGYNQPQHF. For the CDR3, the DNA is TGTGCCAGCAGCTGGACAGGCTACAATCAGCCCCAGCATTTT. The variable domain in full, with the rest retrieved from reference TRBV11-2 and TRBJ1-5, is EAGVAQSPRYKIIEKRQSVAFWCNPISGHATLYWYQQILGQGPKLLIQFQNNGVVDDSQLPKDRFSAERLKGVDSTLKIQPAKLEDSAVYLCASSWTGYNQPQHFGDGTRLSIL.

V gene TRBV5-1 combines with J gene TRBJ2-3, with 7 bases matching TRBD1. CDR1 and CDR2 from the germline V gene are SGHRS and YFSETQ. J gave up 7 bases and V 4 bases, and 9 bases lay outside the gene matches. The CDR3 runs to 14 residues. CDR3 in DNA: TGCGCCAGCAGCACCCAGGGGGTCGGGAATACGCAGTATTTT. Its protein product is CASSTQGVGNTQYF.

The CDR3 loop is CASSLAGGAAVGETQYF. CDR3 DNA sequence: TGTGCCAGCAGCTTAGCAGGGGGCGCAGCTGTGGGAGAGACCCAGTACTTC. V gene TRBV7-7 combines with J gene TRBJ2-5, with TRBD1 matching over 7 bases. The germline CDR1 and CDR2 sequences are SSHAT and FNYEAQ (reference sequence). V lost 0 bases and J lost 4; bases outside the gene matches: 11. This CDR3 contains 17 residues.

The J gene is TRBJ2-1, the V gene TRBV3-1 (or the pseudogene TRBV3-2); TRBD2 is a possible D gene (6 bases). CDR1 and CDR2 (germline): LGHDT, YNNKEL (reference sequence). The V and J ends lost 5 bases and 8 bases respectively, with 16 bases between them. The CDR3 totals 14 residues. The CDR3 nucleotides are TGTGCCAGCAGCGTACGGGGGAAGGGTGATGAGCAGTTCTTC. It is translated as CASSVRGKGDEQFF.

Of note for this clone: A read error may produce the germline difference seen at one junction end. As DNA, the CDR3 is TGTGCCAGCAGATTGGGGCTAGCGGGGGGAGGGGATACGCAGTATTTT. Translation gives CASRLGLAGGGDTQYF. The chain combines TRBV5-4 with TRBJ2-3, with TRBD2 matching over 11 bases. Germline V gene sequence: CDR1 SGHNT, CDR2 YYREEE (reference sequence). This CDR3 is built from 16 residues.

The chain has TRBV2 and TRBJ2-7, with D possibly TRBD2 on 6 matching bases. The CDR3 totals 13 residues. V lost 8 bases and J lost 0, with 11 bases in between. Germline V gene data show CDR1 as SNHLY and CDR2 as FYNNEI. The CDR3 DNA reads TGTGCCAGCTCTAGCGTGCGCTCCTACGAGCAGTACGTC. Translated, it gives CASSSVRSYEQYV.